Each of the 22 T cell receptor beta chains below was sequenced from the same sample in a study of cytomegalovirus exposure and HLA in healthy donors. It was with 60 Vbeta and 13 Jbeta primers that the PCR ran. Profiling relied on immunoSEQ multiplex PCR, and the TCRdb table lists in-frame clones only, not all of them. In the table there are around 190,000 clones, more than 65% of which are singletons. Specimen: PBMCs. The receptors derive from a woman aged 25 to 39 in good health and CMV-seropositive.

The chain links TRBV5-4 to TRBJ2-1; no clear D gene. The CDR3 contains 14 residues. Germline loops: CDR1 SGHNT, CDR2 YYREEE (reference sequence). Between the trimmed V and J ends, which lost 1 base and 5 bases, there was a span of 10 bases. In DNA, the CDR3 is TGTGCCAGCAGCTTGCCCCTTACAGACAATGAGCAGTTCTTC. Translation gives CASSLPLTDNEQFF.

This sequence joins TRBV7-9 and TRBJ1-4; D is unresolved. Per germline, CDR1 SEHNR and CDR2 FQNEAQ (reference sequence). Trimming removed 8 bases from V and 8 bases from J, with 21 bases in between. The CDR3 contains 15 residues. CDR3 DNA sequence: TGTGCCAGCGGCCATGCGGAGGCCCTGGACGAAAAACTGTTTTTT. This encodes CASGHAEALDEKLFF.

J is TRBJ2-5 and V is TRBV5-1, with 8 bases that match TRBD2. The J call could be wrong; TRBJ2-7 is a better fit for the DNA end. CDR3 length: 15 residues. Germline V gene data show CDR1 as SGHRS and CDR2 as YFSETQ. The CDR3 DNA is TGCGCCAGCAGCTTGTTAGCGGGATGGTCTTACGAGCAGTACTTC. It specifies CASSLLAGWSYEQYF.

The chain recombines TRBV5-1 with TRBJ1-1, with a tentative D call TRBD1 (5 bases). From germline, CDR1 is SGHRS and CDR2 YFSETQ. The CDR3 runs to 14 residues. The V end was cut by 2 bases, the J end by 1 base, with 9 bases between. CDR3 sequence reads: CASSLGQKNTEAFF. Here the CDR3 DNA reads TGCGCCAGCAGCTTAGGACAAAAGAACACTGAAGCTTTCTTT.

The chain recombines TRBV28 with TRBJ2-2, with D tentatively TRBD2 (5 bases). The CDR3 spans 13 residues. V dropped 4 bases and J dropped 6 bases, with 9 bases sitting between them. Looked up from germline, CDR1 is MDHEN and CDR2 is SYDVKM. CDR3 sequence (DNA): TGTGCCAGCAGTTCCGGGATCCCCGGGGAGCTGTTTTTT. Translation: CASSSGIPGELFF. Variable domain in full (rest from reference TRBV28 and TRBJ2-2): DVKVTQSSRYLVKRTGEKVFLECVQDMDHENMFWYRQDPGLGLRLIYFSYDVKMKEKGDIPEGYSVSREKKERFSLILESASTNQTSMYLCASSSGIPGELFFGEGSRLTVL.

In its sample, this clone was seen a few times. The chain combines TRBV6-5 with TRBJ2-1; D possibly corresponds to TRBD2 (6 bases). In germline, CDR1 is MNHEY, CDR2 SVGAGI. This CDR3 is built from 12 residues. V shed 6 bases and J shed 10 bases, with 13 bases lying between them. This CDR3 reads CASSLRGGEQFF. The CDR3 nucleotides are TGTGCCAGCAGCCTGCGAGGAGGGGAGCAGTTCTTC.

The chain combines TRBV14 with TRBJ2-7, with TRBD2 matching 8 bases. V was pared by 1 base and J by 6 bases, with 2 bases of the junction left unmatched. This CDR3 has 13 residues. From germline, CDR1 is SGHDN and CDR2 FVKESK. CDR3 sequence reads: CASSQGLAGEQYF. CDR3 nucleotides: TGTGCCAGCAGCCAAGGTCTAGCGGGCGAGCAGTACTTC.

The gene calls are TRBV27 and TRBJ1-2; D gene uncertain. V was shortened by 5 bases and J by 4 bases, with 14 bases between the two germline ends. CDR3 length equals 14 residues. The germline V gene has CDR1 MNHEY and CDR2 SMNVEV (reference sequence). The CDR3 sequence is CASSRSAESYGYTF. The CDR3 coding sequence is TGTGCCAGCAGTAGAAGCGCAGAATCCTATGGCTACACCTTC.

The genes are TRBV7-9 and TRBJ2-2; weak D call: TRBD1 (5 bases). Looked up from germline, CDR1 is SEHNR and CDR2 is FQNEAQ (reference sequence). The CDR3 covers 15 residues. With 7 bases removed from V and 1 base from J, the gap between germline ends came to 13 bases. This CDR3 reads CASTNRTGNTGELFF. The CDR3 region has the DNA TGTGCCAGCACCAACCGTACAGGGAACACCGGGGAGCTGTTTTTT.

The chain uses TRBV29-1 and TRBJ2-5, with D possibly matching TRBD2 (5 bases). The J call is doubtful: the DNA matches TRBJ2-7 better. The CDR3 has 11 amino acids. Germline V gives CDR1 SQVTM, CDR2 ANQGSEA. The CDR3 sequence is CSAGGHYEQYF. Here the CDR3 DNA reads TGCAGCGCCGGAGGCCACTACGAGCAGTACTTC.

The chain combines TRBV20-1 with TRBJ2-3; no reliable D call. In germline, CDR1 is DFQATT, CDR2 SNEGSKA (reference sequence). Trimming removed 6 bases from V and 0 bases from J, with 4 bases in between. This CDR3 has 11 amino acids. The CDR3, as DNA: TGCAGTGCATCTAGCACAGATACGCAGTATTTT. The encoded protein is CSASSTDTQYF.

The chain combines TRBV27 with TRBJ1-2, with 11 nucleotides matching TRBD1. With V trimmed by 2 bases and J by 5 bases, 13 bases remained unmatched. This CDR3 spans 18 amino acids. The V gene's germline CDR1 is MNHEY and CDR2 SMNVEV (reference sequence). The CDR3 sequence: CASSLRMDRGRTTYGYTF. DNA for the CDR3: TGTGCCAGCAGTTTACGCATGGACAGGGGGCGGACTACGTATGGCTACACCTTC.

The chain combines TRBV4-1 with TRBJ2-5; 11 nucleotides match TRBD1. The J call may not be correct, given that the DNA end is closer to TRBJ2-7. The V gene's germline CDR1 is MGHRA and CDR2 YSYEKL. The CDR3 extends over 15 amino acids. The CDR3 spells CASSQGTGGSYEQYF. The CDR3 bases are TGCGCCAGCAGCCAGGGGACAGGGGGCTCCTACGAGCAGTACTTC.

The chain couples TRBV7-2 to TRBJ2-5; no definite D call. Near its end, the DNA agrees better with TRBJ2-7, so the J call may be wrong. The length of the CDR3 is 11 residues. Germline V lookup: CDR1 SGHTA, CDR2 FQGNSA. CDR3 protein: CASSGPNEQYF. The CDR3 nucleotides are TGTGCCAGCAGCGGGCCAAACGAGCAGTACTTC.

The chain uses TRBV7-2 and TRBJ2-1, with 14 bases matching TRBD2. J lost 3 bases, V lost 5 bases, and 6 bases had no gene match. This CDR3 comprises 17 residues. The V gene's germline CDR1 is SGHTA and CDR2 FQGNSA. The CDR3, as DNA: TGTGCCAGCAGCCCGGGGACTAGCGGGAGTATCTACAATGAGCAGTTCTTC. Amino acid sequence: CASSPGTSGSIYNEQFF.

The J gene is TRBJ2-5, the V gene TRBV6-5; 15 bases line up with TRBD2. The DNA end favors TRBJ2-7, so the J call may be wrong. The CDR3 contains 16 residues. In germline, CDR1 is MNHEY, CDR2 SVGAGI. CDR3 in DNA: TGTGCCAGCAGTTCGGGACTAGCGGGAGGTTTCGTCGAGCAGTACTTC. As protein: CASSSGLAGGFVEQYF.

This chain connects TRBV2 to TRBJ2-5; D is possibly TRBD2 (6 bases). V lost 4 bases and J 1 base, leaving 16 bases between the germline ends. Germline V gives CDR1 SNHLY, CDR2 FYNNEI. The CDR3 runs to 16 residues. This CDR3 is CASSVWRERAQETQYF. The CDR3 DNA reads TGTGCCAGCAGTGTCTGGAGGGAAAGGGCCCAAGAGACCCAGTACTTC.

In this sample, this clone turned up once. The DNA of the CDR3 is TGTGCCAGCAGTTTATCCGGACTAGCGGGAGAAGAGCAGTACTTC. Protein sequence: CASSLSGLAGEEQYF. The genes are TRBV27 and TRBJ2-7; TRBD2 agrees at 13 bases. The CDR3 runs 15 residues. Losses at the gene ends were 0 bases for V and 7 bases for J; bases not matched to a gene: 3. CDR1 and CDR2 from the germline V gene are MNHEY and SMNVEV (reference sequence).

The V and J genes are TRBV7-9 and TRBJ2-1; 8 nucleotides agree with TRBD2. This CDR3 spans 14 amino acids. J was trimmed by 7 bases and V by 1 base; bases with no gene match: 3. Germline CDR1 and CDR2: SEHNR and FQNEAQ (reference sequence). The CDR3 DNA follows: TGTGCCAGCAGCTTAGAGGCTAGCGGGAATGAGCAGTTCTTC. It encodes CASSLEASGNEQFF.

V usage is TRBV7-9 and J usage is TRBJ2-7, with 7 bases aligning to TRBD1. This CDR3 is built from 15 residues. V trimming: 5 bases; J trimming: 4 bases; junction bases outside the gene matches: 11. Germline V gene lookup returns CDR1 SEHNR and CDR2 FQNEAQ (reference sequence). CDR3 region: CASSHPGTEQYEQYF. The CDR3 coding sequence is TGTGCCAGCAGCCACCCAGGGACAGAACAGTACGAGCAGTACTTC.

The V and J genes are TRBV6-1 and TRBJ1-5, with D unresolved. Germline-derived CDR1 and CDR2 are MNHNS and SASEGT. With 6 bases removed from V and 7 bases from J, the gap between germline ends came to 16 bases. The CDR3 contains 14 residues. CDR3 region: CASRFGRDNQPQHF. The CDR3, as DNA: TGTGCCAGCAGATTCGGGAGGGATAACCAGCCCCAGCATTTT.

V usage is TRBV28 and J usage is TRBJ1-2, with D unresolved. Trimming cost V 3 bases and J 4 bases, with 12 bases left between them. The germline V gene has CDR1 MDHEN and CDR2 SYDVKM. The CDR3 has 14 residues. In DNA form, the CDR3 reads TGTGCCAGCAGTTTGAGAGGGTTGGGCTATGGCTACACCTTC. Encoded protein: CASSLRGLGYGYTF.